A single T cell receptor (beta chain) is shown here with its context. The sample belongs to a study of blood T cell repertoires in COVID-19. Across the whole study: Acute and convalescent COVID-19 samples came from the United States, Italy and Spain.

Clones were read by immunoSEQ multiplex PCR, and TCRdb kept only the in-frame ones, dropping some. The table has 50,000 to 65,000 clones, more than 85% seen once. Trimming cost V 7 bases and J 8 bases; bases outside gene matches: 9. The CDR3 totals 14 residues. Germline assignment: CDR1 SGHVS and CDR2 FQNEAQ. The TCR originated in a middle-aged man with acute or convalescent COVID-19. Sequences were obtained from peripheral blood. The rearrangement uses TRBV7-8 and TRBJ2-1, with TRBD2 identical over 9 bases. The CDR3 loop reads CASKGAGGHDEQFF. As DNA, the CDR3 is TGTGCCAGCAAGGGCGCGGGGGGGCATGATGAGCAGTTCTTC.